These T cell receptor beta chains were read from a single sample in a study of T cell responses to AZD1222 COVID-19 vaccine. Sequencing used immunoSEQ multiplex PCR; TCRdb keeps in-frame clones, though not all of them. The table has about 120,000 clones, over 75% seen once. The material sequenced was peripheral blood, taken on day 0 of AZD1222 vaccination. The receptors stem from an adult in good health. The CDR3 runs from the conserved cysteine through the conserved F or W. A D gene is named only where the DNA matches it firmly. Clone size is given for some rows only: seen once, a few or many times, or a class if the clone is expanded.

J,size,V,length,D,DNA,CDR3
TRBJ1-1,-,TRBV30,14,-,TGTGCCTGGAGGTGGGGGGATAGGAACACTGAAGCTTTCTTT,CAWRWGDRNTEAFF
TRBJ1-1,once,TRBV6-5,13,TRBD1,TGTGCCAGCAGGGGACAGGGGGCCTCTGAAGCTTTCTTT,CASRGQGASEAFF
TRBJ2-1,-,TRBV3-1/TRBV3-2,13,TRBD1,TGTGCCAGCAGCTGGGACAGGTACAATGAGCAGTTCTTC,CASSWDRYNEQFF
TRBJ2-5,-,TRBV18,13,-,TGTGCCAGCTCATCAGACAGGCAAGAGACCCAGTACTTC,CASSSDRQETQYF
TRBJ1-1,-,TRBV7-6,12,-,TGTGCCAGCAGCTTGATCAACACTGAAGCTTTCTTT,CASSLINTEAFF
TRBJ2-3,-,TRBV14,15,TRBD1,TGTGCCAGCAGCCCGGGACAGAGGAACACAGATACGCAGTATTTT,CASSPGQRNTDTQYF
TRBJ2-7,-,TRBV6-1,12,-,TGTGCCAGCAGTGATAGGGGCTACGAGCAGTACTTC,CASSDRGYEQYF
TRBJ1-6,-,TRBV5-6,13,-,TGTGCCAGCAGCTTGGTCCCGAATTCACCCCTCCACTTT,CASSLVPNSPLHF
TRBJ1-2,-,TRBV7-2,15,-,TGTGCCAGCAGCTTAGACCCCGGGACACTTTATGGCTACACCTTC,CASSLDPGTLYGYTF
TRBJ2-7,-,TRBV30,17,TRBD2,TGTGCCTGGAGTGGGGACTTGACTAGCGGGGGTTTGAGAGAGCAGTACTTC,CAWSGDLTSGGLREQYF
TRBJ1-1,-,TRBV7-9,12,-,TGTGCCAGCAGCTTAGACAGATATGAAGCTTTCTTT,CASSLDRYEAFF
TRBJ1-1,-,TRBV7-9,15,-,TGTGCCAGCAGCTTAGGAGGACGGAAAAACACTGAAGCTTTCTTT,CASSLGGRKNTEAFF
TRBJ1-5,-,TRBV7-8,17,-,TGTGCCAGCAGCCCAGACAGAGGGGTTTATAGCAATCAGCCCCAGCATTTT,CASSPDRGVYSNQPQHF
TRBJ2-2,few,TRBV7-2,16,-,TGTGCCAGCAGTCCCCGACTCGCGGGTAACCCCGGGGAGCTGTTTTTT,CASSPRLAGNPGELFF
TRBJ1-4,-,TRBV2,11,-,TGTGCCAGCGAACTAAGGGAAAAACTGTTTTTT,CASELREKLFF
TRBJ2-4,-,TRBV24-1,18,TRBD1,TGTGCCACCAGTGATTCAGGACAGGGACCACTAGCCAAAAACATTCAGTACTTC,CATSDSGQGPLAKNIQYF
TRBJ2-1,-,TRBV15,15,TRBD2,TGTGCCACCAGAAGAGAGCGGGAGAGGTCCAATGAGCAGTTCTTC,CATRRERERSNEQFF
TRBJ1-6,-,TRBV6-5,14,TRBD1,TGTGCCAGCAGTTGGACAGGGAGTAATTCACCCCTCCACTTT,CASSWTGSNSPLHF
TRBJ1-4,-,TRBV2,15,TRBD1,TGTGCCAGCAGTATAGGGGGCGCGGGTAATGAAAAACTGTTTTTT,CASSIGGAGNEKLFF
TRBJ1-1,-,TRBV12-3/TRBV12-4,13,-,TGTGCCAGTGGGGGCAGGGGAGGCACTGAAGCTTTCTTT,CASGGRGGTEAFF
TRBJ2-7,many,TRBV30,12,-,TGTGCCTGGAGTGCGAATGCAGGCGAGCAGTACTTC,CAWSANAGEQYF
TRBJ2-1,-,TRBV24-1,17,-,TGTGCCACCAGTGAACTTGGGGCCCCTCATACCTACAATGAGCAGTTCTTC,CATSELGAPHTYNEQFF
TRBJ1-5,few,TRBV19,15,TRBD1,TGTGCCAGTACCCCTGGGGCAGGGGGAGATGGGCCCCAGCATTTT,CASTPGAGGDGPQHF
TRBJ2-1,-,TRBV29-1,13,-,TGCAGCGCTCACCGTCTGGAGGGTAATGAGCAGTTCTTC,CSAHRLEGNEQFF
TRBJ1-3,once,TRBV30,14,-,TGTGCCTGGAGGTCTAGGGTTTCCGGAAACACCATATATTTT,CAWRSRVSGNTIYF
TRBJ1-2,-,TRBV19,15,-,TGTGCCAGTAGTCCCAAGATTGGTGGCGGCTATGGCTACACCTTC,CASSPKIGGGYGYTF
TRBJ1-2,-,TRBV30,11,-,TGTGCCTGGAGTCAAGGGGGTGGCTACACCTTC,CAWSQGGGYTF
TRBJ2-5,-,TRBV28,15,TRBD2,TGTGCCAGCAGAGGTTTAGCGGGGGGGGGAGAGACCCAGTACTTC,CASRGLAGGGETQYF
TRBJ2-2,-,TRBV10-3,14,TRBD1,TGTGCCATCAGTGGGACAGGGGGCACCGGGGAGCTGTTTTTT,CAISGTGGTGELFF
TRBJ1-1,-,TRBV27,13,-,TGTGCCAGCATCCGGACATACGGCACTGAAGCTTTCTTT,CASIRTYGTEAFF
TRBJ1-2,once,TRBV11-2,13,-,TGTGCCAGCAACTTCGCAGGGAACTATGGCTACACCTTC,CASNFAGNYGYTF
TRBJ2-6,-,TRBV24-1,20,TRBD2,TGTGCCACCAGTGACTCAGGGACTAGCGAGCCCCCCTCTGGGGCCAACGTCCTGACTTTC,CATSDSGTSEPPSGANVLTF
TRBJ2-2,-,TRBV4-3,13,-,TGCGCCAGCAGCCAAGAACTAGCCGGGGAGCTGTTTTTT,CASSQELAGELFF